Presented here are 30 T cell receptor beta chains from one specimen sequenced in a study of blood T cell repertoires in COVID-19. Clones were sequenced by immunoSEQ multiplex PCR, and TCRdb holds only the in-frame ones, with some missing. This sample has 200,000 to 250,000 clones, with about 90% found just once. Sequencing used PBMCs or T cells enriched from blood (not recorded which). Receptors originate from a man younger than 45 who had been exposed to COVID-19.

This chain uses TRBV6-1 with TRBJ2-5, with 9 bases lining up with TRBD2. This CDR3 is built from 16 residues. Trimming cost V 2 bases and J 5 bases; bases outside gene matches: 9. Germline CDR1 MNHNS, CDR2 SASEGT. CDR3 sequence reads: CASSEYGGRAGETQYF. In DNA, the CDR3 is TGTGCCAGCAGTGAATACGGCGGGAGGGCTGGTGAGACCCAGTACTTC.

This clone was counted a few times. This chain joins TRBV5-4 and TRBJ1-2; unclear D gene. The CDR3 covers 18 residues. Per the germline V gene, CDR1 is SGHNT and CDR2 is YYREEE (reference sequence). Trimming pared 4 bases from V and 0 bases from J, leaving 22 bases between. CDR3 protein: CASSRNAGVYGANYGYTF. The CDR3 region has the DNA TGTGCCAGCAGCCGGAATGCCGGGGTTTATGGAGCTAACTATGGCTACACCTTC.

The CDR3 DNA reads TGTGCCAGCAGCTTTTCAGGCCAAGAGACCCAGTACTTC. It is translated as CASSFSGQETQYF. The chain has TRBV11-3 and TRBJ2-5; D is unresolved. Trimming removed 3 bases from V and 1 base from J, with 6 bases in between. Looked up from germline, CDR1 is SGHNT and CDR2 is YENEEA. The CDR3 spans 13 residues.

The DNA for the CDR3 is TGTGCCAGCAGTCTGAGCGGGGGGAGCAATGAGCAGTTCTTC. It codes for CASSLSGGSNEQFF. This chain connects TRBV5-4 to TRBJ2-1, with 9 bases fitting TRBD2. The CDR3 loop spans 14 amino acids. The ends lost 5 bases at V and 6 bases at J; junction bases unmatched: 6. Germline V gene data show CDR1 as SGHNT and CDR2 as YYREEE (reference sequence).

The V and J genes are TRBV27 and TRBJ2-5, with 10 bases that match TRBD1. The CDR3 spans 12 residues. Trimming took 8 bases from V and 4 from J; bases not matched to a gene: 1. Per germline, CDR1 MNHEY and CDR2 SMNVEV (reference sequence). CDR3 DNA: TGTGCCAGCCGGACAGGGGGAGAGACCCAGTACTTC. The encoded protein is CASRTGGETQYF.

The chain combines TRBV27 with TRBJ1-5; weak D call: TRBD1 (5 bases). The CDR3 consists of 15 residues. The V end was cut by 7 bases, the J end by 4 bases, with 17 bases between. The germline gives CDR1 MNHEY, CDR2 SMNVEV (reference sequence). CDR3 residues: CASTTNGGGNQPQHF. The CDR3 DNA reads TGTGCCAGCACCACAAACGGGGGGGGTAATCAGCCCCAGCATTTT.

The chain employs TRBV12-5 and TRBJ1-2; 11 bases match TRBD1. Germline V gene data show CDR1 as LGHNT and CDR2 as FRNRAP. After removal of 5 bases from V and 8 bases from J, the junction contained 10 bases not matched to a gene. This CDR3 has 15 residues. CDR3: CASGDGTGGTEGYTF. CDR3 sequence (DNA): TGTGCTAGTGGTGACGGGACAGGGGGAACGGAGGGCTACACCTTC.

The chain is built from TRBV7-6 and TRBJ2-7, with 8 bases fitting TRBD2. Germline trimming cut 5 bases from V and 3 bases from J; bases unmatched to any gene: 6. The CDR3 runs to 14 residues. Germline loops: CDR1 SGHVS, CDR2 FNYEAQ. This chain's CDR3 is CASSPIAGNYEQYF. The CDR3 DNA sequence: TGTGCCAGCAGCCCGATAGCGGGGAACTACGAGCAGTACTTC.

The chain joins TRBV7-8 to TRBJ2-3; TRBD2 matches at 11 bases. The trim removed 2 bases at V and 4 bases at J, leaving 5 bases unmatched. CDR3 length: 16 amino acids. CDR1 SGHVS and CDR2 FQNEAQ come from the germline V gene. The CDR3 coding sequence is TGTGCCAGCAGCTTAATAGCGGGGGGGCCATCAGATACGCAGTATTTT. This codes for CASSLIAGGPSDTQYF.

The gene calls are TRBV5-1 and TRBJ2-1; D may be TRBD2 (6 bases). Trimming took 2 bases from V and 8 from J, leaving 17 bases between them. The germline V gene encodes CDR1 SGHRS and CDR2 YFSETQ. This CDR3 contains 15 residues. In DNA, the CDR3 is TGCGCCAGCAGCTTTGTGGGGCGCGGAGGGGATGAGCAGTTCTTC. Protein: CASSFVGRGGDEQFF. Supplemented by reference TRBV5-1 and TRBJ2-1, the full variable domain reads KAGVTQTPRYLIKTRGQQVTLSCSPISGHRSVSWYQQTPGQGLQFLFEYFSETQRNKGNFPGRFSGRQFSNSRSEMNVSTLELGDSALYLCASSFVGRGGDEQFFGPGTRLTVL.

This clone was counted a few times. This chain links TRBV12-5 with TRBJ2-7, with a possible D match to TRBD2 (5 bases). V was trimmed by 7 bases and J by 3 bases, leaving 16 bases between them. Germline CDR1 is LGHNT and CDR2 is FRNRAP. CDR3 length equals 14 residues. The CDR3 here is CASAPLERFYEQYF. As DNA, the CDR3 is TGTGCTAGTGCGCCCCTTGAGCGGTTCTACGAGCAGTACTTC.

The V gene is TRBV16, the J gene TRBJ1-2, with a weak D call TRBD1 (6 bases). The germline V and J ends were trimmed by 0 bases and 4 bases, with 12 bases remaining between them. Germline V CDR1 and CDR2: KGHSY, FQNENV. There are 15 residues in the CDR3. As DNA, the CDR3 is TGTGCCAGCAGCCAATCGGGGACACAAAGCTATGGCTACACCTTC. Protein sequence: CASSQSGTQSYGYTF.

This rearrangement joins TRBV13 to TRBJ1-6; no reliable D call. The CDR3 length is 16 residues. Trimming took 0 bases from V and 7 from J, leaving 13 bases between them. The V gene's germline CDR1 is PRHDT and CDR2 FYEKMQ (reference sequence). The CDR3 sequence is CASSLGGLAPNSPLHF. The CDR3 DNA is TGTGCCAGCAGCTTAGGGGGCCTGGCCCCCAATTCACCCCTCCACTTT. Full variable domain (missing parts from reference TRBV13 and TRBJ1-6): AAGVIQSPRHLIKEKRETATLKCYPIPRHDTVYWYQQGPGQDPQFLISFYEKMQSDKGSIPDRFSAQQFSDYHSELNMSSLELGDSALYFCASSLGGLAPNSPLHFGNGTRLTVT.

V gene TRBV5-4 combines with J gene TRBJ1-2; D remains unclear. This CDR3 has 12 residues. V was cut by 2 bases and J by 7 bases, with 9 bases left in between. Germline V gene sequence: CDR1 SGHNT, CDR2 YYREEE (reference sequence). As DNA, the CDR3 is TGTGCCAGCAGCTTAAGTGCCGGTGGCTACACCTTC. Its translation is CASSLSAGGYTF.

The chain links TRBV25-1 to TRBJ1-2; D not certain. The CDR3 sequence is 14 residues long. Germline CDR1 MGHDK, CDR2 SYGVNS. The V gene lost 3 bases and the J gene lost 4 bases, with 12 bases spanning the gap. The CDR3 spells CASSDKSNSYGYTF. CDR3 bases: TGTGCCAGCAGTGACAAGTCAAACAGCTATGGCTACACCTTC.

V usage is TRBV25-1 and J usage is TRBJ1-3, with a possible D match to TRBD1 (5 bases). The V end was cut by 2 bases, the J end by 2 bases, with 7 bases between. The CDR3 totals 14 residues. Germline V gives CDR1 MGHDK, CDR2 SYGVNS. CDR3 sequence reads: CASSEVGAGNTIYF. The CDR3, as DNA: TGTGCCAGCAGTGAAGTAGGGGCTGGAAACACCATATATTTT.

The gene calls are TRBV7-6 and TRBJ2-7, with D possibly TRBD2 on 7 matching bases. The germline CDR1 and CDR2 sequences are SGHVS and FNYEAQ. This CDR3 has 15 residues. V lost 5 bases, J lost 1 base, and 15 bases lay in between. The CDR3 loop reads CASSPGGGASYEQYF. The DNA of the CDR3 is TGTGCCAGCAGCCCGGGTGGGGGGGCATCCTACGAGCAGTACTTC.

The chain recombines TRBV4-1 with TRBJ2-3; 7 positions agree with TRBD1. Germline CDR1 and CDR2: MGHRA and YSYEKL. The CDR3 is 16 residues long. The V gene end was trimmed by 3 bases and the J gene end by 2 bases; junction bases not matched to a gene: 8. The CDR3 DNA is TGCGCCAGCAGCCACGCACGGGACAGCCACACAGATACGCAGTATTTT. This gives the protein CASSHARDSHTDTQYF.

The chain carries TRBV27 and TRBJ2-3; tentatively, D is TRBD2 (5 bases). The V end was cut by 5 bases, the J end by 4 bases, with 10 bases between. This CDR3 spans 13 amino acids. Germline V lookup: CDR1 MNHEY, CDR2 SMNVEV (reference sequence). DNA for the CDR3: TGTGCCAGCAGTCATACTAGGGCAGATACGCAGTATTTT. Its translation is CASSHTRADTQYF.

V usage is TRBV29-1 and J usage is TRBJ2-2; unclear D gene. CDR3 length: 12 amino acids. Germline V CDR1 and CDR2: SQVTM, ANQGSEA. The V and J ends lost 4 bases and 4 bases respectively, with 7 bases between them. As DNA, the CDR3 is TGCAGCGTTGCGTCCGGCACCGGGGAGCTGTTTTTT. Protein product: CSVASGTGELFF.

The chain has TRBV2 and TRBJ2-3, with TRBD2 matching 11 bases. With 5 bases clipped from V and 3 bases from J, the junction kept 1 base outside the gene matches. This CDR3 has 14 residues. Germline loops: CDR1 SNHLY, CDR2 FYNNEI. This CDR3 is CASSRTSGTDTQYF. The CDR3 nucleotides read TGTGCCAGCAGTCGGACTAGCGGGACAGATACGCAGTATTTT.

The chain's CDR3 is CASSLAGQGPRDGYTF. CDR3 nucleotides: TGTGCCAGCAGCTTAGCGGGACAGGGGCCAAGGGATGGCTACACCTTC. This rearrangement joins TRBV7-9 to TRBJ1-2, with TRBD1 matching over 10 bases. After removal of 0 bases from V and 6 bases from J, the junction contained 7 bases not matched to a gene. The CDR3 spans 16 residues. CDR1 and CDR2 from the germline V gene are SEHNR and FQNEAQ (reference sequence).

The rearrangement joins TRBV27 to TRBJ2-6, with 7 bases aligning to TRBD2. Germline lookup yields CDR1 MNHEY and CDR2 SMNVEV (reference sequence). This CDR3 comprises 15 residues. Unmatched junction bases numbered 0, after V lost 2 bases and J lost 2 bases. In DNA form, the CDR3 reads TGTGCCAGCAGTTTAGGGGGGGCTGGGGCCAACGTCCTGACTTTC. Amino acid sequence: CASSLGGAGANVLTF.

The chain has TRBV6-4 and TRBJ2-3; D gene uncertain. V lost 0 bases to trimming and J lost 0 bases, with 13 bases between them. The CDR3 is made up of 17 amino acids. Germline values: CDR1 MRHNA, CDR2 SNTAGT. The CDR3 here is CASSDSRSAGSTDTQYF. The CDR3 bases are TGTGCCAGCAGTGACTCGAGGTCTGCTGGGAGCACAGATACGCAGTATTTT.

The V call is TRBV3-1 (or the pseudogene TRBV3-2), the J call TRBJ1-5; D uncertain. V dropped 0 bases and J dropped 3 bases, with 9 bases sitting between them. Germline lookup yields CDR1 LGHDT and CDR2 YNNKEL (reference sequence). The CDR3 loop spans 15 amino acids. The CDR3 coding sequence is TGTGCCAGCAGCCAAGATCACAGAACCAATCAGCCCCAGCATTTT. Its protein is CASSQDHRTNQPQHF.

The chain links TRBV4-3 to TRBJ2-3; 9 bases line up with TRBD1. Germline lookup yields CDR1 LGHNA and CDR2 YSLEER. J lost 2 bases, V lost 1 base, and 7 bases had no gene match. This CDR3 is 17 amino acids long. DNA of the CDR3: TGCGCCAGCAGCCAAGCTCGGGACAGGGCGGACACAGATACGCAGTATTTT. This translates into CASSQARDRADTDTQYF.

This clone was detected once. The chain employs TRBV27 and TRBJ1-2; 10 bases map to TRBD1. Germline V gene data show CDR1 as MNHEY and CDR2 as SMNVEV (reference sequence). The CDR3 is made up of 15 amino acids. The V and J ends lost 3 bases and 4 bases, in that order; junction bases with no gene match: 5. The CDR3 sequence is CASSFGTGDLYGYTF. CDR3 sequence (DNA): TGTGCCAGCAGTTTTGGGACAGGGGACCTCTATGGCTACACCTTC.

The chain is built from TRBV20-1 and TRBJ1-4; D is unclear. The V and J ends lost 3 bases and 7 bases respectively, with 12 bases between them. Germline V lookup: CDR1 DFQATT, CDR2 SNEGSKA (reference sequence). This CDR3 is 13 amino acids long. The CDR3 sequence is CSASRGSGEKLFF. The CDR3 DNA follows: TGCAGTGCTAGTCGAGGGTCGGGTGAAAAACTGTTTTTT.

The chain combines TRBV9 with TRBJ2-3; no reliable D call. Trimming removed 2 bases at V and 2 bases at J, with 12 bases between. Germline V gene data show CDR1 as SGDLS and CDR2 as YYNGEE. The CDR3 covers 15 residues. The DNA for the CDR3 is TGTGCCAGCAGCGTCCACGGAGACCTCACAGATACGCAGTATTTT. Its translation: CASSVHGDLTDTQYF.

This sequence joins TRBV9 and TRBJ2-3, with a weak D call TRBD2 (6 bases). Germline loops: CDR1 SGDLS, CDR2 YYNGEE. This CDR3 has 17 residues. Trimming left V 0 bases short and J 2 bases short, with 16 bases between. CDR3 coding DNA: TGTGCCAGCAGCGTAGAGACGGACTATACTTTCACAGATACGCAGTATTTT. Amino acid sequence: CASSVETDYTFTDTQYF.